This T cell receptor (beta chain) appears in the sequencing data of a study of shared clonotypes between healthy human individuals. The CDR3 runs to 14 residues. V shed 4 bases and J 10 bases; nucleotides not matched to a gene: 6. Germline loops: CDR1 MNHNY, CDR2 SVGAGI (reference sequence). The method was immunoSEQ multiplex PCR; TCRdb's version includes in-frame clones alone and lacks a portion of them. The sample records millions of clones, 85% to 95% being singletons. The clonotype comes from a man aged 18 to 29 in good health. The V gene is TRBV6-6, the J gene TRBJ1-4, with 10 bases matching TRBD1. Source material: naive CD4+ T cells sorted from blood. Described subset: CD45RA+ positively selected. The CDR3 protein is CASSLDRGLGKLFF. The CDR3 nucleotides are TGTGCCAGCAGTTTGGACAGGGGGTTGGGAAAACTGTTTTTT.